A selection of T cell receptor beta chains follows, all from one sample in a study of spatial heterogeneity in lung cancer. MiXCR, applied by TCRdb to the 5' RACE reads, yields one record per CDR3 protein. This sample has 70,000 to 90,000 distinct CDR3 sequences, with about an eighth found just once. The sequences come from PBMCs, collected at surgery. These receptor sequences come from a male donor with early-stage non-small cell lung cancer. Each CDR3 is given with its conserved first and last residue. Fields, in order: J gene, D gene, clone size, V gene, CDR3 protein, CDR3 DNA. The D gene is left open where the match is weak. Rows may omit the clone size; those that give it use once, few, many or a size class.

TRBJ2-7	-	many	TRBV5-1	CASSLVGPSEQYF	TGCGCCAGCAGCTTAGTCGGGCCGAGCGAGCAGTACTTC
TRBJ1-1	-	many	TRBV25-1	CASSGKGNTEAFF	TGTGCCAGCAGTGGTAAAGGGAACACTGAAGCTTTCTTT
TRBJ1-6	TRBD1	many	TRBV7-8	CASSLGGTGENSPLHF	TGTGCCAGCAGCTTAGGGGGGACAGGGGAGAATTCACCCCTCCACTTT
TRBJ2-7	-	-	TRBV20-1	CSAALGYEQYF	TGCAGTGCTGCCTTAGGGTACGAGCAGTACTTC
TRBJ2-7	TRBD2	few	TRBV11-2	CASRLPGLGTYEQYF	TGTGCCAGCAGACTCCCGGGACTAGGGACCTACGAGCAGTACTTC
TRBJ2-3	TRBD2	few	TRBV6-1	CASSLYGGSTTDTQYF	TGTGCCAGCAGTTTGTATGGCGGGAGTACGACAGATACGCAGTATTTT
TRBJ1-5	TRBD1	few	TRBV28	CASTRSLQGASWNQPQHF	TGTGCCAGCACCAGATCCTTACAGGGGGCGTCTTGGAATCAGCCCCAGCATTTT
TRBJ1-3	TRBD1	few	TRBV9	CASSADRGPSGNTIYF	TGTGCCAGCAGCGCGGACAGGGGGCCCTCTGGAAACACCATATATTTT
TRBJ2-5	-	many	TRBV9	CASSPGTQETQYF	TGTGCCAGCAGCCCAGGGACACAAGAGACCCAGTACTTC
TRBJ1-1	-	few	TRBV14	CASSPYTTGSGTEAFF	TGTGCCAGCAGCCCGTATACTACAGGTTCCGGGACCGAAGCTTTCTTT
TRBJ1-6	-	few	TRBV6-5	CASSSWNHYNSPLHF	TGTGCCAGCAGTTCCTGGAACCACTATAATTCACCCCTCCACTTT
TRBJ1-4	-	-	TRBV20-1	CSAREQKDEKLFF	TGCAGTGCTAGAGAGCAAAAGGATGAAAAACTGTTTTTT
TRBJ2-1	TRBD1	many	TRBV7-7	CASSPGTGYGEQFF	TGTGCTAGCAGCCCCGGGACAGGGTACGGTGAGCAGTTCTTC
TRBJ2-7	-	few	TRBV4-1	CASSQGPGSYEQYF	TGCGCCAGCAGCCAAGGTCCAGGGAGCTACGAGCAGTACTTC
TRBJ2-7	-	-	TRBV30	CACPGPTGEQYF	TGTGCCTGTCCCGGACCGACTGGCGAGCAGTACTTC